A single sample is the source of the 27 T cell receptor beta chains below, sequenced in a study of shared clonotypes between healthy human individuals. Some clones are missing from TCRdb's copy, which holds only in-frame ones; the method was immunoSEQ multiplex PCR. The sample records over a million clones, 75% to 85% being singletons. Sequencing was carried out using memory CD4+ T cells from PBMCs. Specified subset: CD45RA-negative fraction. The receptor set was obtained from a man aged 18 to 30 in good health. Some clones in this sample may be carry-over from other donors' samples.

This clone was seen only a few times. V usage is TRBV10-3 and J usage is TRBJ2-7; D possibly corresponds to TRBD1 (5 bases). V gave up 6 bases and J gave up 4 bases, with 10 bases separating them. The CDR3 contains 12 residues. Germline CDR1 is ENHRY and CDR2 is SYGVKD. CDR3 region: CAISRDSYEQYF. The CDR3, as DNA: TGTGCCATCAGCAGAGACAGTTACGAGCAGTACTTC.

This chain uses TRBV19 with TRBJ2-7; possible D gene TRBD2, 6 bases. V lost 5 bases and J 5 bases, leaving 28 bases between the germline ends. Per the germline V gene, CDR1 is LNHDA and CDR2 is SQIVND (reference sequence). The CDR3 runs to 18 residues. The CDR3 is CASSPHVSPAGRVHEQYF. The CDR3 nucleotides are TGTGCCAGTAGTCCCCACGTATCCCCCGCGGGAAGGGTCCACGAGCAGTACTTC.

This clone has more than one count but fewer than ten. The identical CDR3 is also encoded by other nucleotide sequences in the sample. The chain uses TRBV2 and TRBJ1-2; 7 nucleotides align to TRBD1. Germline V CDR1 and CDR2: SNHLY, FYNNEI. This CDR3 is built from 14 residues. J lost 5 bases, V lost 1 base, and 4 bases had no gene match. The CDR3 nucleotides read TGTGCCAGCAGTGAAGGGGGGACAGTGTATGGCTACACCTTC. Residues: CASSEGGTVYGYTF.

This chain connects TRBV5-4 to TRBJ1-1, with D perhaps matching TRBD1 (6 bases). CDR3 length: 13 residues. Trimming stripped 6 bases from V and 0 bases from J, with 9 bases between. Germline V gene sequence: CDR1 SGHNT, CDR2 YYREEE (reference sequence). The CDR3 bases are TGTGCCAGCAAAGGACAGTTGAACACTGAAGCTTTCTTT. This sequence encodes CASKGQLNTEAFF.

This clone occurred a few times. The rearrangement joins TRBV9 to TRBJ1-1; D is perhaps TRBD1 (6 bases). Trimming took 5 bases from V and 3 from J, leaving 17 bases between them. This CDR3 comprises 15 residues. Per germline, CDR1 SGDLS and CDR2 YYNGEE. The CDR3 DNA is TGTGCCAGCAGTGACACAGGGAGGGGGGACACTGAAGCTTTCTTT. Protein sequence: CASSDTGRGDTEAFF.

The rearrangement joins TRBV7-2 to TRBJ2-5, with 10 bases matching TRBD2. CDR1 is SGHTA, CDR2 FQGNSA, per germline. The CDR3 extends over 14 amino acids. V dropped 6 bases and J dropped 1; count of bases not matched to a gene: 2. The CDR3 is CASRRTSGQETQYF. The CDR3 coding sequence is TGTGCCAGCAGACGGACTAGCGGCCAAGAGACCCAGTACTTC.

This clone has just a few counts. The V and J genes are TRBV19 and TRBJ2-2; D possibly uses TRBD1 or TRBD2 (5 bases each). The CDR3 is 15 amino acids. Germline-derived CDR1 and CDR2 are LNHDA and SQIVND (reference sequence). Deletions cut 7 bases from V and 8 bases from J, with 20 bases between. CDR3 in DNA: TGTGCCAGTACCCGGGGCTCTCCTCTTCCGGGGGAGCTGTTTTTT. Amino acid sequence: CASTRGSPLPGELFF.

This chain uses TRBV10-3 with TRBJ1-1; D is undetermined. The V and J ends lost 0 bases and 1 base respectively, with 18 bases between them. Germline CDR1 and CDR2: ENHRY and SYGVKD. The CDR3 is 18 amino acids. CDR3 sequence: CAISESVWEGSRNTEAFF. CDR3 nucleotide sequence: TGTGCCATCAGTGAGTCGGTGTGGGAGGGATCTAGGAACACTGAAGCTTTCTTT.

CDR3 residues: CGSPGQLYEQYF. The CDR3 bases are TGTGGGTCGCCGGGACAGCTCTACGAGCAGTACTTC. This chain uses TRBV7-3 with TRBJ2-7; 7 bases are shared with TRBD1. This CDR3 is built from 12 residues. CDR1 and CDR2 from the germline V gene are SGHTA and FQGTGA.

J is TRBJ1-5 and V is TRBV5-4; possibly TRBD1 for D (6 bases). V was clipped by 3 bases and J by 3 bases, with 13 bases between them. The V gene's germline CDR1 is SGHNT and CDR2 YYREEE (reference sequence). The CDR3 runs 15 residues. Written as DNA, the CDR3 is TGTGCCAGCAGCTGGGGGGGCAGTACCAATCAGCCCCAGCATTTT. Translated: CASSWGGSTNQPQHF.

This chain links TRBV30 with TRBJ1-4; no definite D call. CDR3 length: 13 amino acids. The germline gives CDR1 GTSNPN, CDR2 SVGIG (reference sequence). CDR3 amino acids: CSGQAFAGEKLFF. CDR3 nucleotide sequence: TGTAGCGGGCAGGCCTTCGCGGGTGAAAAACTGTTTTTT.

V and J are TRBV9 and TRBJ2-1, with TRBD1 identical over 7 bases. V shed 3 bases and J 4 bases; nucleotides not matched to a gene: 7. The V gene's germline CDR1 is SGDLS and CDR2 YYNGEE. The CDR3 length is 15 residues. The CDR3 spells CASSATGQLYNEQFF. The CDR3 region has the DNA TGTGCCAGCAGCGCAACGGGACAGCTTTACAATGAGCAGTTCTTC.

The J gene is TRBJ1-1, the V gene TRBV5-1; D is ambiguous. The CDR3 length is 13 residues. Germline loops: CDR1 SGHRS, CDR2 YFSETQ. The V and J ends lost 2 bases and 0 bases respectively, with 5 bases between them. This CDR3 is CASSFQMNTEAFF. The CDR3 DNA is TGCGCCAGCAGCTTTCAGATGAACACTGAAGCTTTCTTT.

The rearrangement joins TRBV5-1 to TRBJ2-1, with 10 bases that match TRBD2. CDR1 is SGHRS and CDR2 is YFSETQ in the germline V gene. This CDR3 is built from 15 residues. Trimming at V came to 7 bases and at J to 10 bases, leaving 14 bases not matched to a gene. The CDR3 DNA sequence: TGCGCCAGCGGCCTAGCGGGAGTCAAGATGGACGAGCAGTTCTTC. This gives the protein CASGLAGVKMDEQFF.

The chain joins TRBV21-1 to TRBJ2-6; the D call in the table, TRBD1, was not verified against the DNA. TRBV21-1 is listed as a pseudogene. The CDR3 loop spans 16 amino acids. The CDR3 protein is CASSPHDREGANVLTF. CDR3 DNA: TGTGCCAGCAGCCCTCACGACAGGGAGGGGGCCAACGTCCTGACTTTC.

This sequence joins TRBV11-2 and TRBJ2-7; D unresolved. The germline gives CDR1 SGHAT, CDR2 FQNNGV. V was cut by 1 base and J by 7 bases, with 8 bases left in between. The CDR3 sequence is 12 residues long. In nucleotides, the CDR3 is TGTGCCAGCAGCTTAGGTATGAGGGAGCAGTACTTC. As protein: CASSLGMREQYF.

The J gene is TRBJ1-2, the V gene TRBV4-1; 10 bases line up with TRBD1. The CDR3 is 16 residues long. The germline CDR1 and CDR2 sequences are MGHRA and YSYEKL. V shed 4 bases, J shed 4 bases, and the junction held 9 bases outside the gene matches. Written as DNA, the CDR3 is TGCGCCAGCAGCCTAACTCGGGACAGGGGAGGCTATGGCTACACCTTC. Translation gives CASSLTRDRGGYGYTF.

The V and J genes are TRBV19 and TRBJ2-1; D perhaps matches TRBD2 (5 bases). Germline lookup yields CDR1 LNHDA and CDR2 SQIVND (reference sequence). V gave up 6 bases and J gave up 5 bases, with 20 bases separating them. The CDR3 covers 16 residues. The CDR3 nucleotides are TGTGCCAGTAGATCCATTGGGGTGACACTAGACAATGAGCAGTTCTTC. Residues: CASRSIGVTLDNEQFF.

The V call is TRBV5-8, the J call TRBJ2-4; TRBD2 matches 7 bases. V was pared by 0 bases and J by 2 bases, with 2 bases of the junction left unmatched. Germline V gene data show CDR1 as SGHTS and CDR2 as YDEGEE. This CDR3 spans 15 amino acids. The CDR3: CASSLGGGPKNIQYF. DNA for the CDR3: TGTGCCAGCAGCTTGGGGGGGGGACCCAAAAACATTCAGTACTTC.

CDR3 amino acids: CASSYGDTQYF. The CDR3 DNA sequence: TGTGCCAGCAGTTACGGGGATACGCAGTATTTT. The chain links TRBV6-5 to TRBJ2-3; D remains ambiguous. V lost 2 bases to trimming and J lost 6 bases, with 3 bases between them. The germline gives CDR1 MNHEY, CDR2 SVGAGI. The CDR3 runs 11 residues.

The chain joins TRBV5-1 to TRBJ2-5; the D gene could be TRBD1 or TRBD2 (6 bases each). The germline V gene has CDR1 SGHRS and CDR2 YFSETQ. This CDR3 is 16 amino acids long. Trimming stripped 1 base from V and 4 bases from J, with 17 bases between. In DNA, the CDR3 is TGCGCCAGCAGCTTGAACAGGGTCGGAGGGAGAGAGACCCAGTACTTC. This codes for CASSLNRVGGRETQYF.

The rearrangement joins TRBV6-1 to TRBJ1-3, with D possibly being TRBD1 (6 bases). V lost 6 bases to trimming and J lost 8 bases, with 14 bases between them. The CDR3 runs to 13 residues. CDR1 and CDR2 (germline): MNHNS, SASEGT. Written as DNA, the CDR3 is TGTGCCAGCAGAAAGGGGGGACCAGACACCATATATTTT. Translation gives CASRKGGPDTIYF.

This rearrangement joins TRBV6-1 to TRBJ1-5, with 7 bases matching TRBD1. The CDR3 spans 17 residues. Per the germline V gene, CDR1 is MNHNS and CDR2 is SASEGT. The V segment lost 2 bases and the J segment 2 bases; nucleotides outside the gene matches: 9. CDR3 amino acids: CASSETRQGKGNQPQHF. The CDR3 coding sequence is TGTGCCAGCAGTGAAACACGACAGGGTAAGGGCAATCAGCCCCAGCATTTT.

This clone has more than one count but fewer than ten. The V gene is TRBV4-3, the J gene TRBJ2-7; 7 bases align to TRBD2. With 0 bases clipped from V and 5 bases from J, the junction kept 7 bases outside the gene matches. Germline CDR1 is LGHNA and CDR2 is YSLEER. CDR3 length equals 15 residues. Written as DNA, the CDR3 is TGCGCCAGCAGCCAAGAGGGGAGGGGCGTGCACGAGCAGTACTTC. Protein product: CASSQEGRGVHEQYF.

This clone was observed once. V gene TRBV27 combines with J gene TRBJ2-3; tentatively, D is TRBD1 or TRBD2 (5 bases each). V lost 1 base and J 4 bases, leaving 12 bases between the germline ends. This CDR3 is built from 15 residues. Germline V CDR1 and CDR2: MNHEY, SMNVEV (reference sequence). The CDR3 DNA reads TGTGCCAGCAGTTTATGGCAGGGACGGGCAGATACGCAGTATTTT. It translates to CASSLWQGRADTQYF.

Comment on this clone: The sample contains more than one DNA sequence encoding this CDR3. J is TRBJ1-3 and V is TRBV28; possible D gene TRBD1, 6 bases. The V end was cut by 6 bases, the J end by 3 bases, with 15 bases between. Germline V lookup: CDR1 MDHEN, CDR2 SYDVKM. CDR3 length: 15 amino acids. The CDR3, as DNA: TGTGCCAGCAGGTCCGGGGGGGCGGATGGAAACACCATATATTTT. Its protein product is CASRSGGADGNTIYF.

The chain combines TRBV6-1 with TRBJ1-2, with unresolved D. The germline CDR1 and CDR2 sequences are MNHNS and SASEGT. This CDR3 has 16 residues. V was clipped by 2 bases and J by 3 bases, with 16 bases between them. The CDR3 DNA reads as TGTGCCAGCAGTGAACTGATCGGCGAAGTGGACTATGGCTACACCTTC. It encodes CASSELIGEVDYGYTF.